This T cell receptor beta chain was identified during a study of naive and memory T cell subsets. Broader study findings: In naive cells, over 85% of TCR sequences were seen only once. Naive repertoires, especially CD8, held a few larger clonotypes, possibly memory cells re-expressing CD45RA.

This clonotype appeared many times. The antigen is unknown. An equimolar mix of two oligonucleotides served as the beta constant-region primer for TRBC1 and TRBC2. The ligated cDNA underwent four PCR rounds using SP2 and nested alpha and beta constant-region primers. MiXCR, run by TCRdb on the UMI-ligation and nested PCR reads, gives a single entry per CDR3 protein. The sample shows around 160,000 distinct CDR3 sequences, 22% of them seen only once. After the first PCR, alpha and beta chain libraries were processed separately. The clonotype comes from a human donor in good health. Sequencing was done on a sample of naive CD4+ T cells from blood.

The CDR3 nucleotides are TGTGCCAGCAGCCAAGTACGGCCCACAGATACGCAGTATTTT. Translating gives CASSQVRPTDTQYF. The chain employs TRBV14 and TRBJ2-3; D gene ambiguous. Germline-derived CDR1 and CDR2 are SGHDN and FVKESK. CDR3 size: 14 residues. The V gene lost 1 base and the J gene lost 2 bases, with 7 bases spanning the gap.